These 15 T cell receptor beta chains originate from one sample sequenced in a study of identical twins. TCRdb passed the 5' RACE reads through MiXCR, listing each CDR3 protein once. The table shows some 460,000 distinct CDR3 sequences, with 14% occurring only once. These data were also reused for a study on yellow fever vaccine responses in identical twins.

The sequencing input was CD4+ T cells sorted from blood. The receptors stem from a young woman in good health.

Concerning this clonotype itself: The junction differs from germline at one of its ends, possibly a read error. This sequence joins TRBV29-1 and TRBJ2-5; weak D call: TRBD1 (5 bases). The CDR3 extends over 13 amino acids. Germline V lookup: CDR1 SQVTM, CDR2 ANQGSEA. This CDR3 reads CSVENGRQAGCDF. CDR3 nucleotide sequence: TGCAGCGTTGAAAATGGACGCCAGGCAGGGTGCGACTTC.

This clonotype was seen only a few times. Here the CDR3 reads CASSLSGSDHNEQFF. DNA for the CDR3: TGTGCCAGCAGCTTATCGGGATCAGACCACAATGAGCAGTTCTTC. The genes are TRBV7-9 and TRBJ2-1; a weak D match, TRBD2 (5 bases). CDR3 length: 15 residues. Germline CDR1 is SEHNR and CDR2 is FQNEAQ (reference sequence). V lost 2 bases to trimming and J lost 5 bases, with 13 bases between them.

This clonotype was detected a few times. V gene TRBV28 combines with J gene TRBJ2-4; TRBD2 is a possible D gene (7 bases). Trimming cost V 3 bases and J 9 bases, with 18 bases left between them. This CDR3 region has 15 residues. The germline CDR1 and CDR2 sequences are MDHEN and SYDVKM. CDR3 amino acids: CASSLSGTRGAIQYF. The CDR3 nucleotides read TGTGCCAGCAGTTTGAGCGGGACTCGGGGGGCCATTCAGTACTTC.

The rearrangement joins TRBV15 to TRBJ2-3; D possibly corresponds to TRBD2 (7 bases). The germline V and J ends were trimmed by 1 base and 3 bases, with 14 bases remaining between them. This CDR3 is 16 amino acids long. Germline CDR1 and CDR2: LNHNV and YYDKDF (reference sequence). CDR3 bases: TGTGCCACCAGCAGAGGGGGGGGGCGCGGAACAGATACGCAGTATTTT. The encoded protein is CATSRGGGRGTDTQYF.

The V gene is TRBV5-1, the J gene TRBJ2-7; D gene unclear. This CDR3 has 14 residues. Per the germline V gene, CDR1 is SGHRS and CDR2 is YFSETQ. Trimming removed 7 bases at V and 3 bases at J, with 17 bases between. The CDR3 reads CASSLGITNYEQYF. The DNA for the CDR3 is TGCGCCAGCTCCCTGGGGATTACTAACTACGAGCAGTACTTC.

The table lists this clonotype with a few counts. As DNA, the CDR3 is TGTGCCAGCAGCCCCTGGCCAGGGGGGGGGTACAATGAGCAGTTCTTC. It codes for CASSPWPGGGYNEQFF. This rearrangement joins TRBV7-3 to TRBJ2-1; TRBD1 or TRBD2 may be the D gene (7 bases each). There are 16 residues in the CDR3. Germline-derived CDR1 and CDR2 are SGHTA and FQGTGA. Trimming took off 5 bases at V and 4 bases at J, with 18 bases between the two ends.

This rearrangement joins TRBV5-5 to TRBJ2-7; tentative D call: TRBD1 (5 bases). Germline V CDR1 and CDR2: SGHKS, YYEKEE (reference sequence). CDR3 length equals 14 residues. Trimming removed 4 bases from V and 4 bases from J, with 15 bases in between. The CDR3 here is CASSRPDRPYEQYF. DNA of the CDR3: TGTGCCAGCAGCAGGCCCGACAGACCTTACGAGCAGTACTTC.

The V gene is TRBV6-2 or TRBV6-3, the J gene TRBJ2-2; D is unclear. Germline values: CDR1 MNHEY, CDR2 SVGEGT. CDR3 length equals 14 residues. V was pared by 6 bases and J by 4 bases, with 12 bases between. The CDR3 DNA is TGTGCCAGCAGGACGGTGGGAAGCACCGGGGAGCTGTTTTTT. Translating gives CASRTVGSTGELFF.

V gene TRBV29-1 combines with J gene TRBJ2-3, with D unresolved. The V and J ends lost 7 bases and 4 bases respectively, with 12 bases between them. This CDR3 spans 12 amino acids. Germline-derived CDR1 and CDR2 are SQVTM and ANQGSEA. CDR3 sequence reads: CSGLGSADTQYF. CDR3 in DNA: TGCAGCGGCCTGGGCAGTGCAGATACGCAGTATTTT.

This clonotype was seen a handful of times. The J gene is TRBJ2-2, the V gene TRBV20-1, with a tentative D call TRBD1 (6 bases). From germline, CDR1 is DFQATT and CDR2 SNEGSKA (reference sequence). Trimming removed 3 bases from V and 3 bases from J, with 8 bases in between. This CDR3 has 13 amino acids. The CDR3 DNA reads TGCAGTGCTAGTTCAGGGGACACCGGGGAGCTGTTTTTT. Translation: CSASSGDTGELFF.

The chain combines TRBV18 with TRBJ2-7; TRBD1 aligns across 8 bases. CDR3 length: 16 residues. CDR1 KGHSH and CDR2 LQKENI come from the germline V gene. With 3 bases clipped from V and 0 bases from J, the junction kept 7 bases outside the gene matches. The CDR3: CASSPQQGEISYEQYF. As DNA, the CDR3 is TGTGCCAGCTCACCTCAACAGGGGGAGATCTCCTACGAGCAGTACTTC.

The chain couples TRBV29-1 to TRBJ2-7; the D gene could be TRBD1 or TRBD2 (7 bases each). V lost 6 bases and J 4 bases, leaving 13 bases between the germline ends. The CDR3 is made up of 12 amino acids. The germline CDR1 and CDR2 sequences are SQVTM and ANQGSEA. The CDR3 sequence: CSVGGGFYEQYF. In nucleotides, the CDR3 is TGCAGCGTGGGAGGGGGCTTTTACGAGCAGTACTTC.

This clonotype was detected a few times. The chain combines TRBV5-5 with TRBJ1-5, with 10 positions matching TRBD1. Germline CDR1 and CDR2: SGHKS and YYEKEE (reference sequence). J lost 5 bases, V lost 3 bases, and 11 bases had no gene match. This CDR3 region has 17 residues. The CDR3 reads CASSYGRDRGFDQPQHF. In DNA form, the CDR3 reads TGTGCCAGCAGCTATGGACGGGACAGGGGATTTGATCAGCCCCAGCATTTT.

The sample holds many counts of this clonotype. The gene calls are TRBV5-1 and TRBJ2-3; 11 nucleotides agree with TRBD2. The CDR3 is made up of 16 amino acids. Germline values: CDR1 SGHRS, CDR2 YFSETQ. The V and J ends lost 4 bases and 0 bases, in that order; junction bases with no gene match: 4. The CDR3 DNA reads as TGCGCCAGCAGCCCCGGGACTAGCGGAAGCACAGATACGCAGTATTTT. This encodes CASSPGTSGSTDTQYF.

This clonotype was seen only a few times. As DNA, the CDR3 is TGTGCCAGCAGCCTACCCGCCCACAGGGGCAATGAGCAGTTCTTC. Protein sequence: CASSLPAHRGNEQFF. J is TRBJ2-1 and V is TRBV3-1; 7 bases are shared with TRBD1. CDR1 is LGHDT, CDR2 YNNKEL, per germline (reference sequence). This CDR3 has 15 residues. V dropped 4 bases and J dropped 6; count of bases not matched to a gene: 9.